This T cell receptor (beta chain) was documented in a study of blood T cell repertoires in COVID-19. Study overall: Collection of acute and convalescent COVID-19 samples took place in the United States, Italy and Spain. In each case, the material was cDNA or gDNA derived from T cells, B-cell-depleted T cells, or PBMCs.

Original methodology: Nucleated cell counts were estimated from reference gene primer amplification. Produced via immunoSEQ multiplex PCR; TCRdb's table is partial and in-frame only. D and trimming were read from the DNA, whereas the V and J calls and clone size are those reported in that table. The table has over 75,000 clones, 80% to 90% seen once. The CDR3 has 18 residues. Germline values: CDR1 SGHRS, CDR2 YFSETQ. The trim removed 4 bases at V and 0 bases at J, leaving 12 bases unmatched. Material: peripheral blood. The rearrangement joins TRBV5-1 to TRBJ1-4; TRBD1 matches at 7 bases. This receptor was obtained from a man aged 50-60 years with COVID-19, enrolled during active disease. The CDR3 sequence is CASSEGQTVSSTNEKLFF. The CDR3 DNA reads as TGCGCCAGCAGCGAGGGACAGACCGTTTCTTCAACTAATGAAAAACTGTTTTTT. Filled out from reference TRBV5-1 and TRBJ1-4, the complete variable domain reads KAGVTQTPRYLIKTRGQQVTLSCSPISGHRSVSWYQQTPGQGLQFLFEYFSETQRNKGNFPGRFSGRQFSNSRSEMNVSTLELGDSALYLCASSEGQTVSSTNEKLFFGSGTQLSVL.